Presented here are 27 T cell receptor beta chains from one specimen sequenced in a study of blood T cell repertoires in COVID-19. Sequenced by immunoSEQ multiplex PCR; TCRdb stores in-frame clones only, minus some. This sample has roughly 180,000 clones, with 80% to 90% found just once. Sequencing input: PBMCs or T cells enriched from blood (not recorded which). The receptor set was obtained from a woman between 50 and 59 years old in a cohort exposed to, infected with or recovered from COVID-19 (not recorded which).

The chain links TRBV3-1 (or the pseudogene TRBV3-2) to TRBJ1-5; no reliable D call. The length of the CDR3 is 15 residues. Germline V gene lookup returns CDR1 LGHDT and CDR2 YNNKEL (reference sequence). V lost 1 base and J 3 bases, leaving 10 bases between the germline ends. CDR3 in amino acids: CASSQVPGSNQPQHF. The DNA of the CDR3 is TGTGCCAGCAGCCAAGTTCCCGGGTCCAATCAGCCCCAGCATTTT.

The V gene is TRBV7-9, the J gene TRBJ2-3, with 9 bases identical to TRBD2. V shed 5 bases and J 3 bases; nucleotides not matched to a gene: 3. The V gene's germline CDR1 is SEHNR and CDR2 FQNEAQ (reference sequence). The CDR3 spans 14 residues. DNA of the CDR3: TGTGCCAGCAGCCCGGGACTAGCTACAGATACGCAGTATTTT. Its translation is CASSPGLATDTQYF.

The chain employs TRBV6-5 and TRBJ2-1; a possible D gene is TRBD2 (6 bases). Trimming stripped 8 bases from V and 4 bases from J, with 9 bases between. The CDR3 is 12 amino acids. Per germline, CDR1 MNHEY and CDR2 SVGAGI. CDR3 loop: CASCGNYNEQFF. The CDR3 nucleotides read TGTGCCAGCTGCGGGAATTACAATGAGCAGTTCTTC.

This clone was counted a single time. The chain carries TRBV19 and TRBJ1-2; TRBD1 might be the D (6 bases). Trimming left V 6 bases short and J 0 bases short, with 20 bases between. The CDR3 runs to 17 residues. Germline V CDR1 and CDR2: LNHDA, SQIVND (reference sequence). The CDR3 coding sequence is TGTGCCAGTAGCCTACCGTCTCAGGGGCCGGCTAACTATGGCTACACCTTC. As protein: CASSLPSQGPANYGYTF.

The chain uses TRBV27 and TRBJ1-2; a weak D match, TRBD1 (6 bases). This CDR3 is built from 16 residues. CDR1 is MNHEY and CDR2 is SMNVEV in the germline V gene (reference sequence). Between the trimmed V and J ends, which lost 9 bases and 5 bases, there was a span of 25 bases. In DNA form, the CDR3 reads TGTGCCAGTATCCAGGGGACTATAACGGTTGGGTATGGCTACACCTTC. Protein product: CASIQGTITVGYGYTF.

The chain recombines TRBV19 with TRBJ1-6; 7 nucleotides line up with TRBD1. Germline CDR1 and CDR2: LNHDA and SQIVND (reference sequence). J lost 10 bases, V lost 5 bases, and 8 bases had no gene match. The CDR3 runs to 14 residues. Here the CDR3 DNA reads TGTGCCAGTAGTTCAGCCACAGGGGAATCACCCCTCCACTTT. Protein: CASSSATGESPLHF.

The sample holds a few counts of this clone. This chain connects TRBV19 to TRBJ1-1; D possibly corresponds to TRBD1 (5 bases). The CDR3 has 13 residues. Germline assignment: CDR1 LNHDA and CDR2 SQIVND (reference sequence). Trimming cost V 5 bases and J 5 bases, with 12 bases left between them. CDR3 nucleotides: TGTGCCAGTAGTCGGAGGGGTGTAACTGAAGCTTTCTTT. It encodes CASSRRGVTEAFF.

This chain uses TRBV4-2 with TRBJ2-7; a weak D match, TRBD2 (5 bases). CDR3 length: 15 amino acids. Per the germline V gene, CDR1 is LGHNA and CDR2 is YNFKEQ. V lost 4 bases and J 2 bases, leaving 15 bases between the germline ends. DNA of the CDR3: TGTGCCAGCAGCCGCCGGGGTGAGGTTACCTACGAGCAGTACTTC. It yields the protein CASSRRGEVTYEQYF.

The chain employs TRBV6-5 and TRBJ2-1; D gene uncertain. The CDR3 loop spans 11 amino acids. CDR1 MNHEY and CDR2 SVGAGI come from the germline V gene. The V end lost 7 bases, the J end lost 8 bases, and 9 bases lay between the germline ends. DNA for the CDR3: TGTGCCAGCACCAATCGGGATGAGCAGTTCTTC. Translation gives CASTNRDEQFF.

J is TRBJ2-2 and V is TRBV5-1; D gene ambiguous. This CDR3 has 15 residues. Between the trimmed V and J ends, which lost 0 bases and 4 bases, there was a span of 10 bases. Germline V CDR1 and CDR2: SGHRS, YFSETQ. The CDR3 reads CASSLAPRPTGELFF. The CDR3 bases are TGCGCCAGCAGCTTGGCCCCCCGTCCCACCGGGGAGCTGTTTTTT. Complete variable domain (other parts from reference TRBV5-1 and TRBJ2-2): KAGVTQTPRYLIKTRGQQVTLSCSPISGHRSVSWYQQTPGQGLQFLFEYFSETQRNKGNFPGRFSGRQFSNSRSEMNVSTLELGDSALYLCASSLAPRPTGELFFGEGSRLTVL.

V usage is TRBV6-2 or TRBV6-3 and J usage is TRBJ2-5, with 7 bases aligning to TRBD2. CDR3 length: 15 amino acids. The germline V gene encodes CDR1 MNHEY and CDR2 SVGEGT. With V trimmed by 4 bases and J by 5 bases, 10 bases remained unmatched. The CDR3 DNA follows: TGTGCCAGCAGTTTTAGTGTGGGGGGGGTTGAGACCCAGTACTTC. Translating gives CASSFSVGGVETQYF.

The chain joins TRBV5-6 to TRBJ2-5, with TRBD2 as a possible D gene (5 bases). The CDR3 totals 17 residues. The germline gives CDR1 SGHDT, CDR2 YYEEEE. The V end lost 3 bases, the J end lost 4 bases, and 22 bases lay between the germline ends. CDR3 sequence: CASSSVGRQEVGETQYF. The CDR3 nucleotides are TGTGCCAGCAGCTCGGTCGGGCGCCAGGAGGTCGGAGAGACCCAGTACTTC.

This chain joins TRBV29-1 and TRBJ2-7; 7 nucleotides agree with TRBD1. V lost 4 bases and J lost 6; bases outside the gene matches: 9. Germline V gene lookup returns CDR1 SQVTM and CDR2 ANQGSEA. The CDR3 spans 13 residues. CDR3 nucleotide sequence: TGCAGCGTTGGAGGGGGCCTAGCTCGCGAGCAGTACTTC. Protein product: CSVGGGLAREQYF.

The gene calls are TRBV9 and TRBJ2-7, with D possibly being TRBD1 (5 bases). CDR1 is SGDLS and CDR2 is YYNGEE in the germline V gene. The CDR3 sequence is 14 residues long. The V gene lost 0 bases and the J gene lost 3 bases, with 10 bases spanning the gap. For the CDR3, the DNA is TGTGCCAGCAGCGTAGACTGGGGCAGCTACGAGCAGTACTTC. Residues: CASSVDWGSYEQYF.

This chain joins TRBV27 and TRBJ1-1, with D tentatively TRBD1 (6 bases). Germline V gene data show CDR1 as MNHEY and CDR2 as SMNVEV (reference sequence). V was cut by 1 base and J by 4 bases, with 7 bases left in between. This CDR3 contains 13 residues. The CDR3 protein is CASSLYRATEAFF. For the CDR3, the DNA is TGTGCCAGCAGTTTATACAGGGCCACTGAAGCTTTCTTT.

The chain is built from TRBV5-5 and TRBJ1-4; no clear D. This CDR3 is 14 amino acids long. V lost 3 bases and J lost 0, with 6 bases in between. Germline assignment: CDR1 SGHKS and CDR2 YYEKEE (reference sequence). The chain's CDR3 is CASSWSATNEKLFF. CDR3 sequence (DNA): TGTGCCAGCAGCTGGAGCGCAACTAATGAAAAACTGTTTTTT. The full variable domain, completed using reference TRBV5-5 and TRBJ1-4, is DAGVTQSPTHLIKTRGQQVTLRCSPISGHKSVSWYQQVLGQGPQFIFQYYEKEERGRGNFPDRFSARQFPNYSSELNVNALLLGDSALYLCASSWSATNEKLFFGSGTQLSVL.

This clone was counted once. An end of the junction does not agree with germline; a read error may underlie this. The genes are TRBV7-7 and TRBJ1-4; TRBD1 agrees at 8 bases. The CDR3 has 14 amino acids. Germline CDR1 SSHAT, CDR2 FNYEAQ (reference sequence). DNA for the CDR3: TGTGCTAGCAGCTCAGGACAGGGAGCTGAAAAACTGTTTTTT. Translating it yields CASSSGQGAEKLFF.

The chain carries TRBV7-3 and TRBJ2-5; D possibly corresponds to TRBD2 (6 bases). The germline gives CDR1 SGHTA, CDR2 FQGTGA. The CDR3 loop spans 15 amino acids. V was shortened by 6 bases and J by 0 bases, with 14 bases between the two germline ends. The CDR3 DNA is TGTGCCAGCAGTATCGGGAGAGCGGACCAAGAGACCCAGTACTTC. It specifies CASSIGRADQETQYF.

The V gene is TRBV7-9, the J gene TRBJ2-3; D is uncertain. CDR1 is SEHNR, CDR2 FQNEAQ, per germline (reference sequence). The CDR3 runs to 16 residues. V was shortened by 4 bases and J by 0 bases, with 14 bases between the two germline ends. This CDR3 reads CASSSAGGTSTDTQYF. CDR3 nucleotides: TGTGCCAGCAGCTCAGCTGGCGGTACTAGCACAGATACGCAGTATTTT. The full variable domain, with the rest looked up from reference TRBV7-9 and TRBJ2-3, is DTGVSQNPRHKITKRGQNVTFRCDPISEHNRLYWYRQTLGQGPEFLTYFQNEAQLEKSRLLSDRFSAERPKGSFSTLEIQRTEQGDSAMYLCASSSAGGTSTDTQYFGPGTRLTVL.

This rearrangement joins TRBV4-1 to TRBJ2-2; the match to TRBD2 covers 8 bases. The CDR3 totals 17 residues. Germline V gene lookup returns CDR1 MGHRA and CDR2 YSYEKL. V shed 1 base and J 4 bases; nucleotides not matched to a gene: 8. The CDR3 spells CASSQGWWSGSTGELFF. The CDR3 DNA sequence: TGCGCCAGCAGCCAAGGGTGGTGGAGCGGGAGCACCGGGGAGCTGTTTTTT.

This clone appeared a single time. The chain uses TRBV11-2 and TRBJ1-3, with a tentative D call TRBD1 (6 bases). This CDR3 comprises 17 residues. Per the germline V gene, CDR1 is SGHAT and CDR2 is FQNNGV. Trimming stripped 5 bases from V and 0 bases from J, with 17 bases between. CDR3 residues: CASSPFAGDISGNTIYF. Written as DNA, the CDR3 is TGTGCCAGCAGCCCCTTCGCAGGGGATATCTCTGGAAACACCATATATTTT.

The genes are TRBV2 and TRBJ1-2; weak D call: TRBD1 (6 bases). The CDR3 contains 13 residues. Germline V CDR1 and CDR2: SNHLY, FYNNEI. Trimming pared 5 bases from V and 2 bases from J, leaving 9 bases between. The DNA for the CDR3 is TGTGCCAGCAGTCCTGGACAGAACTATGGCTACACCTTC. Its protein is CASSPGQNYGYTF.

This chain joins TRBV18 and TRBJ2-7; D is perhaps TRBD1 (5 bases). This CDR3 is built from 13 residues. CDR1 is KGHSH, CDR2 LQKENI, per germline. Between the trimmed V and J ends, which lost 3 bases and 3 bases, there was a span of 9 bases. The CDR3, as DNA: TGTGCCAGCTCACCCCTCAGGGACTACGAGCAGTACTTC. Amino acid sequence: CASSPLRDYEQYF.

This sequence joins TRBV2 and TRBJ1-5; perhaps TRBD1 as D (6 bases). Trimming took 8 bases from V and 0 from J, leaving 14 bases between them. The CDR3 spans 15 residues. CDR1 and CDR2 (germline): SNHLY, FYNNEI. CDR3 protein: CASATQGTSNQPQHF. The CDR3 DNA reads TGTGCCAGCGCCACGCAGGGGACTAGCAATCAGCCCCAGCATTTT.

The CDR3 loop reads CASSYSAILTIPGDNEQFF. The CDR3 DNA follows: TGTGCCAGCAGTTATTCGGCCATACTGACTATCCCCGGGGACAATGAGCAGTTCTTC. The chain couples TRBV6-9 to TRBJ2-1; TRBD2 is a possible D gene (5 bases). Trimming pared 0 bases from V and 5 bases from J, leaving 23 bases between. This CDR3 has 19 residues. Germline loops: CDR1 MNHGY, CDR2 SVAAGI.

This chain joins TRBV7-9 and TRBJ2-5, with D tentatively TRBD2 (7 bases). CDR1 is SEHNR and CDR2 is FQNEAQ in the germline V gene (reference sequence). The length of the CDR3 is 16 residues. V was shortened by 4 bases and J by 5 bases, with 20 bases between the two germline ends. The chain's CDR3 is CASSSPPGGFQETQYF. The CDR3 bases are TGTGCCAGCAGCTCCCCCCCGGGGGGCTTCCAGGAGACCCAGTACTTC.

The chain has TRBV19 and TRBJ1-6; D is uncertain. Looked up from germline, CDR1 is LNHDA and CDR2 is SQIVND (reference sequence). V was cut by 7 bases and J by 9 bases, with 13 bases left in between. The CDR3 length is 13 residues. The CDR3 coding sequence is TGTGCCAGTACATCCCTGGGGAGTTCACCCCTCCACTTT. This sequence encodes CASTSLGSSPLHF.